Reported below is one T cell receptor (beta chain). The target antigen is unknown. Regarding time point: week 11, during vaccination. With topical imiquimod, each dose of the vaccine consisted of 300 ug of mutant IDH1 20-mer peptide. Donors had new WHO grade 3 or 4 IDH1-mutant, ATRX-lost astrocytomas. The V and J ends lost 3 bases and 2 bases respectively, with 8 bases between them. The CDR3 totals 14 residues. Germline assignment: CDR1 MNHEY and CDR2 SMNVEV (reference sequence). The method was immunoSEQ multiplex PCR; TCRdb's version includes in-frame clones alone and lacks a portion of them. The table has about 35,000 clones, approximately 80% seen once. The data were obtained in a study of a mutant IDH1 vaccine in newly diagnosed glioma. About the research overall: Following radiotherapy alone, or alongside temozolomide cycles, vaccination was started after an interval of 4-6 weeks. Notes on the study in general: Immune responses arising from the vaccine appeared in just under 95% of patients. Pseudoprogression looked unconnected to shifts in top peripheral T cell clonotypes.

This clonotype originated in a woman between 25 and 40 years old with glioma. Some clones in this sample may be carry-over from other donors' samples. This specimen consisted of peripheral blood mononuclear cells (PBMCs), obtained from a glioma patient whose treatment included an IDH1 peptide vaccine. The rearrangement joins TRBV27 to TRBJ1-5, with D uncertain. The CDR3 sequence is CASSFRLGNQPQHF. The CDR3 coding sequence is TGTGCCAGCAGTTTCAGATTGGGCAATCAGCCCCAGCATTTT.